The source of this T cell receptor beta chain is a study of T cell responses to AZD1222 COVID-19 vaccine. About this clone: Its specificity is not known.

Germline V gene data show CDR1 as MGHRA and CDR2 as YSYEKL. This CDR3 has 22 residues. Trimming removed 2 bases from V and 0 bases from J; junction bases left unmatched: 15. Assay: immunoSEQ multiplex PCR; the TCRdb copy retains only in-frame clones and omits some. The data hold more than 150,000 clones, with 90% to 95% observed a single time. Study findings and constraints: Repertoires in all cases were sampled only once the peak T cell response had passed.

Here the sequenced sample was peripheral blood, taken 28 days after the second AZD1222 dose. The clonotype was recovered from an adult who received the AZD1222 COVID-19 vaccine. The J gene is TRBJ2-2, the V gene TRBV4-1, with TRBD2 matching 13 bases. CDR3 coding DNA: TGCGCCAGCAGCCAATTACCGTTTGAGGGACTAGCGGGGTTTACGAACACCGGGGAGCTGTTTTTT. Its translation: CASSQLPFEGLAGFTNTGELFF.